These 2 T cell receptor beta chains originate from one sample sequenced in a study of shared clonotypes between healthy human individuals. Produced via immunoSEQ multiplex PCR; TCRdb's table is partial and in-frame only. The table has fewer than 850,000 clones, around 96% seen once. Naive CD8 cells, CD45RO-negative and positively selected for CCR7, excluded terminally differentiated effector memory CD45RA+ cells. Source material: naive CD8+ T cells sorted from blood. These receptors came from a man aged 25 to 40 in good health.

The V call is TRBV5-4, the J call TRBJ2-7; TRBD1 matches 7 bases. After removal of 3 bases from V and 5 bases from J, the junction contained 8 bases not matched to a gene. The CDR3 has 14 residues. Germline-derived CDR1 and CDR2 are SGHNT and YYREEE (reference sequence). CDR3 amino acids: CASSSWDSANEQYF. DNA of the CDR3: TGTGCCAGCAGCTCCTGGGACAGCGCGAACGAGCAGTACTTC. Full variable domain (rest looked up from reference TRBV5-4 and TRBJ2-7): ETGVTQSPTHLIKTRGQQVTLRCSSQSGHNTVSWYQQALGQGPQFIFQYYREEENGRGNFPPRFSGLQFPNYSSELNVNALELDDSALYLCASSSWDSANEQYFGPGTRLTVT.

This clone was observed once. This chain links TRBV27 with TRBJ2-7, with 9 positions matching TRBD2. The ends lost 8 bases at V and 7 bases at J; junction bases unmatched: 15. The CDR3 extends over 15 amino acids. Germline CDR1 reads MNHEY; CDR2 reads SMNVEV (reference sequence). The DNA of the CDR3 is TGTGCCAGCGGCCCGGGGTCTAGCGGGACCCTGGAGCAGTACTTC. Its translation is CASGPGSSGTLEQYF.